Listed here are 8 T cell receptor beta chains from one sample, sequenced in a study of technical replicates of blood from several donors. Only in-frame clones appear in the TCRdb table, and some are missing; sequencing was by immunoSEQ multiplex PCR. Found here are 65,000 to 85,000 clones, about 96% of them singletons; the top ten hold less than 0.35%. What was sequenced was T cells isolated from PBMCs. All receptors derive from a human donor in good health.

This clone was picked up one time. This chain connects TRBV2 to TRBJ1-5; perhaps TRBD1 as D (5 bases). CDR1 and CDR2 from the germline V gene are SNHLY and FYNNEI. The CDR3 totals 14 residues. The V and J ends lost 1 base and 6 bases respectively, with 10 bases between them. The CDR3 region has the DNA TGTGCCAGCAGTGAAGGGAGGGGAGTTCAGCCCCAGCATTTT. Translation gives CASSEGRGVQPQHF. The variable domain in full, completed from reference TRBV2 and TRBJ1-5, reads EPEVTQTPSHQVTQMGQEVILRCVPISNHLYFYWYRQILGQKVEFLVSFYNNEISEKSEIFDDQFSVERPDGSNFTLKIRSTKLEDSAMYFCASSEGRGVQPQHFGDGTRLSIL.

CDR3: CASSVAGAYITGELFF. CDR3 DNA: TGTGCCAGCAGCGTAGCTGGAGCCTACATCACCGGGGAGCTGTTTTTT. The chain couples TRBV9 to TRBJ2-2; D unclear. Trimming took off 0 bases at V and 4 bases at J, with 13 bases between the two ends. The CDR3 runs 16 residues. Germline V gives CDR1 SGDLS, CDR2 YYNGEE.

Comment on this clone: Germline is not matched at one junction end, which may reflect a read error. V is TRBV7-3 and J is TRBJ1-2; 8 bases line up with TRBD1. The CDR3 sequence is 12 residues long. Germline V lookup: CDR1 SGHTA, CDR2 FQGTGA. The CDR3 DNA reads TGTGCCAGCAGCTTAGGGACAGGCTTCCCCATTTTC. Amino acid sequence: CASSLGTGFPIF.

The chain recombines TRBV7-9 with TRBJ2-7; the D gene is possibly TRBD2 (5 bases). There are 16 residues in the CDR3. Germline CDR1 and CDR2: SEHNR and FQNEAQ (reference sequence). V lost 1 base, J lost 3 bases, and 16 bases lay in between. The DNA of the CDR3 is TGTGCCAGCAGCTTAGTCCGATGGGAGTTTGGCTACGAGCAGTACTTC. As protein: CASSLVRWEFGYEQYF.

The chain carries TRBV30 and TRBJ2-2; D is undetermined. The CDR3 has 13 residues. V lost 3 bases to trimming and J lost 6 bases, with 11 bases between them. Germline CDR1 is GTSNPN and CDR2 is SVGIG (reference sequence). The CDR3 DNA follows: TGTGCCTGGAGCCCGGAACGGGCCGGGGAGCTGTTTTTT. The encoded protein is CAWSPERAGELFF.

This clone was seen just once. The rearrangement joins TRBV5-6 to TRBJ2-7; D perhaps matches TRBD2 (6 bases). Trimming removed 3 bases from V and 7 bases from J, with 20 bases in between. CDR1 is SGHDT, CDR2 YYEEEE, per germline. The CDR3 spans 15 residues. As DNA, the CDR3 is TGTGCCAGCAGCTCGGGGGACTTGGCAGGGCGAGAGCAGTACTTC. Translation gives CASSSGDLAGREQYF.

This clone was observed a single time. The chain combines TRBV5-1 with TRBJ2-7; the D is unclear. Between the trimmed V and J ends, which lost 0 bases and 0 bases, there was a span of 7 bases. The CDR3 consists of 14 residues. CDR1 is SGHRS, CDR2 YFSETQ, per germline. This chain's CDR3 is CASSLGPGSYEQYF. Here the CDR3 DNA reads TGCGCCAGCAGCTTGGGGCCAGGCTCCTACGAGCAGTACTTC.

The chain has TRBV6-6 and TRBJ2-1; 9 bases map to TRBD2. The CDR3 is 13 amino acids. Germline V gene data show CDR1 as MNHNY and CDR2 as SVGAGI (reference sequence). V trimming: 4 bases; J trimming: 14 bases; junction bases outside the gene matches: 9. The CDR3 DNA follows: TGTGCCAGCAGTTCCGAAATTAGCGGGAGCAAGTTCTTC. Protein sequence: CASSSEISGSKFF.